The 21 T cell receptor beta chains in this list originate from one sample, sequenced in a study of CD8 T cells in ankylosing spondylitis (dated by TCRdb to about 2017). The library came from 5' RACE. Sequencing took place on an Illumina HiSeq 2500. TCRdb applied fastp at Q25 and MiXCR to the public reads, then kept only in-frame beta chains. Entries that share a CDR3 protein sequence are merged under the most common genes and DNA. The sample includes some 300,000 distinct CDR3 sequences, with less than 25% observed a single time. Of the sample, 3% to 4% is held by the ten largest clones. Sequenced material: blood, either unsorted or a sorted T cell fraction (not recorded which). The source of these receptors is a female donor with ankylosing spondylitis or in good health (not recorded which).

This clonotype occurred many times. CDR3 sequence: CSAPGPLRTRNEQFF. Written as DNA, the CDR3 is TGCAGTGCTCCTGGGCCTCTACGAACGAGGAATGAGCAGTTCTTC. This chain uses TRBV20-1 with TRBJ2-1; unclear D gene. The germline V and J ends were trimmed by 5 bases and 7 bases, with 21 bases remaining between them. This CDR3 comprises 15 residues. CDR1 DFQATT and CDR2 SNEGSKA come from the germline V gene (reference sequence).

This clonotype occurred once. This chain connects TRBV24-1 to TRBJ2-1; no firm D call. CDR3 length: 14 amino acids. Germline V lookup: CDR1 KGHDR, CDR2 SFDVKD. V was trimmed by 7 bases and J by 0 bases, leaving 9 bases between them. CDR3 coding DNA: TGTGCCACCAGCCAGACGTGCTCCTACAATGAGCAGTTCTTC. Translation gives CATSQTCSYNEQFF.

This clonotype has at least ten counts. The chain is built from TRBV7-2 and TRBJ2-1; D perhaps matches TRBD2 (5 bases). The CDR3 spans 15 residues. Trimming left V 1 base short and J 7 bases short, with 14 bases between. The germline V gene has CDR1 SGHTA and CDR2 FQGNSA. The CDR3 coding sequence is TGTGCCAGCAGCTTAGGGGTTCGGAGGAGGAATGAGCAGTTCTTC. Protein product: CASSLGVRRRNEQFF. Full variable domain (missing parts from reference TRBV7-2 and TRBJ2-1): GAGVSQSPSNKVTEKGKDVELRCDPISGHTALYWYRQSLGQGLEFLIYFQGNSAPDKSGLPSDRFSAERTGGSVSTLTIQRTQQEDSAVYLCASSLGVRRRNEQFFGPGTRLTVL.

This sequence joins TRBV5-1 and TRBJ2-3; maybe TRBD2 (6 bases). The CDR3 totals 17 residues. The V gene lost 0 bases and the J gene lost 0 bases, with 14 bases spanning the gap. Looked up from germline, CDR1 is SGHRS and CDR2 is YFSETQ. The CDR3 sequence: CASSLVRAGLSTDTQYF. In DNA, the CDR3 is TGCGCCAGCAGCTTGGTTAGAGCGGGCCTTAGCACAGATACGCAGTATTTT. The full variable domain, rest sourced from reference TRBV5-1 and TRBJ2-3, is KAGVTQTPRYLIKTRGQQVTLSCSPISGHRSVSWYQQTPGQGLQFLFEYFSETQRNKGNFPGRFSGRQFSNSRSEMNVSTLELGDSALYLCASSLVRAGLSTDTQYFGPGTRLTVL.

This chain uses TRBV5-4 with TRBJ2-7, with D possibly called TRBD1 or TRBD2 (5 bases each). Trimming took 4 bases from V and 7 from J, leaving 18 bases between them. Germline CDR1 SGHNT, CDR2 YYREEE (reference sequence). The CDR3 loop spans 14 amino acids. The CDR3 sequence is CASSRWDGTREQYF. The CDR3 region has the DNA TGTGCCAGCAGCCGGTGGGACGGAACAAGGGAGCAGTACTTC.

The rearrangement links TRBV6-5 to TRBJ2-2, with D perhaps matching TRBD1 (6 bases). Trimming stripped 3 bases from V and 4 bases from J, with 12 bases between. This CDR3 contains 15 residues. The germline CDR1 and CDR2 sequences are MNHEY and SVGAGI. The CDR3 here is CASSYRGQITGELFF. The CDR3 DNA follows: TGTGCCAGCAGTTATCGTGGACAGATCACCGGGGAGCTGTTTTTT.

This clonotype was recorded a few times. The V and J genes are TRBV7-2 and TRBJ2-7, with TRBD1 as a possible D gene (5 bases). CDR1 is SGHTA and CDR2 is FQGNSA in the germline V gene. This CDR3 is 15 amino acids long. V dropped 1 base and J dropped 2 bases, with 12 bases sitting between them. The CDR3 reads CASSLVGATAYEQYF. DNA for the CDR3: TGTGCCAGCAGCTTAGTAGGGGCAACGGCCTACGAGCAGTACTTC.

This clonotype has ten or more counts. The chain couples TRBV20-1 to TRBJ2-2; D gene ambiguous. Trimming stripped 4 bases from V and 5 bases from J, with 11 bases between. The CDR3 sequence is 13 residues long. The germline V gene encodes CDR1 DFQATT and CDR2 SNEGSKA (reference sequence). CDR3 sequence reads: CSATEPLTGELFF. The CDR3 DNA reads TGCAGTGCTACCGAACCACTTACCGGGGAGCTGTTTTTT.

This rearrangement joins TRBV2 to TRBJ2-1; 8 bases line up with TRBD1. The V gene's germline CDR1 is SNHLY and CDR2 FYNNEI. The V segment lost 6 bases and the J segment 8 bases; nucleotides outside the gene matches: 6. The CDR3 consists of 13 residues. This chain's CDR3 is CASRATQGDEQFF. Written as DNA, the CDR3 is TGTGCCAGCAGAGCAACACAGGGGGATGAGCAGTTCTTC. The whole variable domain, remainder taken from reference TRBV2 and TRBJ2-1, is EPEVTQTPSHQVTQMGQEVILRCVPISNHLYFYWYRQILGQKVEFLVSFYNNEISEKSEIFDDQFSVERPDGSNFTLKIRSTKLEDSAMYFCASRATQGDEQFFGPGTRLTVL.

The chain employs TRBV6-1 and TRBJ1-1; D is undetermined. Per the germline V gene, CDR1 is MNHNS and CDR2 is SASEGT. V lost 3 bases to trimming and J lost 3 bases, with 11 bases between them. This CDR3 is 14 amino acids long. CDR3 region: CASSDLPGDTEAFF. CDR3 in DNA: TGTGCCAGCAGTGATTTACCAGGAGACACTGAAGCTTTCTTT.

The chain combines TRBV6-5 with TRBJ2-4, with D perhaps TRBD1 (5 bases). From germline, CDR1 is MNHEY and CDR2 SVGAGI. The CDR3 spans 17 residues. The V end was cut by 6 bases, the J end by 2 bases, with 20 bases between. The CDR3 here is CASSPDTLGLTKNIQYF. The CDR3 region has the DNA TGTGCCAGCAGCCCGGACACCTTGGGGTTAACCAAAAACATTCAGTACTTC.

The table lists this clonotype with many counts. The V gene is TRBV5-1, the J gene TRBJ1-1; TRBD1 might be the D (5 bases). The CDR3 has 14 residues. Deletions cut 5 bases from V and 3 bases from J, with 14 bases between. In germline, CDR1 is SGHRS, CDR2 YFSETQ. As DNA, the CDR3 is TGCGCCAGCAGGGGAGGGGCGAGGGACACTGAAGCTTTCTTT. Translated, it gives CASRGGARDTEAFF.

This clonotype occurred a few times. This chain connects TRBV20-1 to TRBJ2-7; a weak D match, TRBD2 (6 bases). This CDR3 has 11 residues. Trimming left V 5 bases short and J 8 bases short, with 13 bases between. Germline CDR1 DFQATT, CDR2 SNEGSKA (reference sequence). DNA of the CDR3: TGCAGTGCTGGGGGGAAGGGGCAGCAGTACTTC. Its translation is CSAGGKGQQYF.

The chain has TRBV7-2 and TRBJ2-3; D is perhaps TRBD2 (6 bases). V lost 5 bases, J lost 3 bases, and 15 bases lay in between. Germline V gene data show CDR1 as SGHTA and CDR2 as FQGNSA. CDR3 length: 15 amino acids. The CDR3 sequence: CASSREGLATDTQYF. DNA of the CDR3: TGTGCCAGCAGCAGAGAGGGACTGGCAACAGATACGCAGTATTTT.

This clonotype was seen a handful of times. The chain couples TRBV20-1 to TRBJ2-2; 12 bases map to TRBD1. CDR1 DFQATT and CDR2 SNEGSKA come from the germline V gene (reference sequence). CDR3 length equals 14 residues. Trimming at V came to 5 bases and at J to 6 bases, leaving 4 bases not matched to a gene. The CDR3 DNA sequence: TGCAGTGCTTGGGACAGGGGGCCCGCCGGGGAGCTGTTTTTT. Amino acid sequence: CSAWDRGPAGELFF.

The V call is TRBV7-2, the J call TRBJ2-1, with 11 bases identical to TRBD2. Germline V gives CDR1 SGHTA, CDR2 FQGNSA. The CDR3 runs 16 residues. J was trimmed by 6 bases and V by 0 bases; bases with no gene match: 4. The DNA of the CDR3 is TGTGCCAGCAGCTTAGCTAGCGGGAGGGCCCTCAATGAGCAGTTCTTC. Protein product: CASSLASGRALNEQFF.

This clonotype appeared a few times. The chain carries TRBV6-1 and TRBJ2-3; a possible D gene is TRBD1 (6 bases). The germline gives CDR1 MNHNS, CDR2 SASEGT. The CDR3 covers 15 residues. Trimming pared 6 bases from V and 4 bases from J, leaving 17 bases between. The CDR3 DNA is TGTGCCAGCAGGGTTACAGGGAGTTGGTCAGATACGCAGTATTTT. Translating gives CASRVTGSWSDTQYF.

The chain links TRBV20-1 to TRBJ2-1, with D perhaps TRBD2 (5 bases). The CDR3 has 15 amino acids. Per germline, CDR1 DFQATT and CDR2 SNEGSKA (reference sequence). Trimming cost V 5 bases and J 0 bases, with 14 bases left between them. CDR3 in amino acids: CSAPSRERSYNEQFF. DNA for the CDR3: TGCAGTGCTCCCTCACGGGAACGCTCCTACAATGAGCAGTTCTTC.

This clonotype came up a few times. The V and J genes are TRBV12-3 or TRBV12-4 and TRBJ1-4; D call uncertain. The CDR3 covers 14 residues. V was trimmed by 5 bases and J by 3 bases, leaving 10 bases between them. CDR3 region: CASSPSGPNEKLFF. For the CDR3, the DNA is TGTGCCAGCAGTCCCTCGGGCCCTAATGAAAAACTGTTTTTT.

This clonotype has a handful of counts. The chain uses TRBV6-1 and TRBJ1-2, with a possible D match to TRBD1 (5 bases). Germline-derived CDR1 and CDR2 are MNHNS and SASEGT. Trimming cost V 8 bases and J 3 bases, with 13 bases left between them. The CDR3 has 13 residues. CDR3 in DNA: TGTGCCAGCGGGACCGGGGGTTACTATGGCTACACCTTC. As protein: CASGTGGYYGYTF.

The chain has TRBV10-3 and TRBJ1-1; D is uncertain. The CDR3 covers 12 residues. The germline V gene has CDR1 ENHRY and CDR2 SYGVKD. Trimming removed 6 bases from V and 3 bases from J, with 8 bases in between. CDR3 residues: CAISLSDTEAFF. The CDR3 DNA sequence: TGTGCCATCAGCCTCAGTGACACTGAAGCTTTCTTT.